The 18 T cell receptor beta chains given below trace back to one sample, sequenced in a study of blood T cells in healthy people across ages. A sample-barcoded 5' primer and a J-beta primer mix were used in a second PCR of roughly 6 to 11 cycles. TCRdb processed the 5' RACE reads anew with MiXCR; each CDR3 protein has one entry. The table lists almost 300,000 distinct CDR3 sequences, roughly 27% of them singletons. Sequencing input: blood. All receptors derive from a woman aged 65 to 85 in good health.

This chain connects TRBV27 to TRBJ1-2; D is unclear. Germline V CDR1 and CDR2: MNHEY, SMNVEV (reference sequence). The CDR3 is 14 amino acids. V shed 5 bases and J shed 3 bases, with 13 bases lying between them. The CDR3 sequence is CASSPRVGDYGYTF. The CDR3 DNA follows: TGTGCCAGCAGTCCCCGGGTGGGAGACTATGGCTACACCTTC.

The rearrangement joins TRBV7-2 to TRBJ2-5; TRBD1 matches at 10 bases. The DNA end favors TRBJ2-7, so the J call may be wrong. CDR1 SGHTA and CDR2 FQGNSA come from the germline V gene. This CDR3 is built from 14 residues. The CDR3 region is CASSLGQGATEQYF. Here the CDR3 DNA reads TGTGCCAGCAGCTTAGGACAGGGGGCTACCGAGCAGTACTTC.

The CDR3 sequence: CSGGVTDTQYF. The CDR3 bases are TGCAGCGGGGGGGTCACAGATACGCAGTATTTT. The V gene is TRBV29-1, the J gene TRBJ2-3, with D perhaps TRBD2 (6 bases). Trimming left V 7 bases short and J 2 bases short, with 7 bases between. Per germline, CDR1 SQVTM and CDR2 ANQGSEA. CDR3 length: 11 residues.

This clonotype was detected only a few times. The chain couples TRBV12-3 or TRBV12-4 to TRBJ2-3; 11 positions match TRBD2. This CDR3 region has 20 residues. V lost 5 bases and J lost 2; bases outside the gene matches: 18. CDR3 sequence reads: CASSGTGTSGGETFTDTQYF. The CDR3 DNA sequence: TGTGCCAGCAGTGGAACCGGGACTAGCGGCGGTGAAACGTTCACAGATACGCAGTATTTT.

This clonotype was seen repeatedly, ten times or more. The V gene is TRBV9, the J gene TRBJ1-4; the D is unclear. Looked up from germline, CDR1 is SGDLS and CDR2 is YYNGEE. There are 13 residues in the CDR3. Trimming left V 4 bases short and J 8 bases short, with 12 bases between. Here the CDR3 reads CASSLGPREKLFF. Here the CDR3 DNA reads TGTGCCAGCAGCCTAGGACCGAGGGAAAAACTGTTTTTT. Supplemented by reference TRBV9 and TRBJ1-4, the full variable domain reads DSGVTQTPKHLITATGQRVTLRCSPRSGDLSVYWYQQSLDQGLQFLIQYYNGEERAKGNILERFSAQQFPDLHSELNLSSLELGDSALYFCASSLGPREKLFFGSGTQLSVL.

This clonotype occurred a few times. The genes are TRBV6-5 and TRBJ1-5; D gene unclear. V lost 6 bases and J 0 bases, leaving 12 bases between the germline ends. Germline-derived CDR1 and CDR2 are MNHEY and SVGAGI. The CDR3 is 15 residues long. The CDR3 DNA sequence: TGTGCCAGCAGCGCTCGGACGTCTAGCAATCAGCCCCAGCATTTT. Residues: CASSARTSSNQPQHF.

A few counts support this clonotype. This CDR3 reads CASSLEDRLYGYTF. DNA for the CDR3: TGTGCCAGCAGCTTAGAGGACAGGCTCTATGGCTACACCTTC. The rearrangement uses TRBV11-2 and TRBJ1-2, with TRBD1 identical over 7 bases. This CDR3 region has 14 residues. Germline CDR1 SGHAT, CDR2 FQNNGV. V lost 0 bases to trimming and J lost 4 bases; unmatched junction nucleotides: 2.

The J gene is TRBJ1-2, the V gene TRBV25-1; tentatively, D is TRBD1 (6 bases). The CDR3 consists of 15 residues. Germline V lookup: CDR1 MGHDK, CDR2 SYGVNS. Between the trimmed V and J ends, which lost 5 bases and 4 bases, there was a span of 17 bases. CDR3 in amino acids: CASSYTDPGVYGYTF. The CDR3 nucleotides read TGTGCCAGCAGTTATACCGACCCAGGGGTCTATGGCTACACCTTC.

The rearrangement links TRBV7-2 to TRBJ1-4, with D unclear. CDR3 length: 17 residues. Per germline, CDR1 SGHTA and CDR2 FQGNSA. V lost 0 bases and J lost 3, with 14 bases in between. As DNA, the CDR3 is TGTGCCAGCAGCTTAGCGCTAATGGGGAACCCTAATGAAAAACTGTTTTTT. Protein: CASSLALMGNPNEKLFF.

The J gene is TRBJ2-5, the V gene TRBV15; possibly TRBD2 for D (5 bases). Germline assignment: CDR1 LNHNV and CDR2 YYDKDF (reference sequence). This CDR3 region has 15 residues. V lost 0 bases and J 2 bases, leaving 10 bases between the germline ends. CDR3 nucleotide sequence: TGTGCCACCAGCAGAGAAGGGTGGGAGCAAGAGACCCAGTACTTC. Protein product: CATSREGWEQETQYF.

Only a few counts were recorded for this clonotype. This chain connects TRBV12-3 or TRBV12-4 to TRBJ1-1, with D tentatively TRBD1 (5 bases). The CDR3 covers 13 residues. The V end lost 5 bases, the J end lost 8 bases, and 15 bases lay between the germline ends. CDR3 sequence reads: CASSVGGGAEAFF. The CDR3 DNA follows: TGTGCCAGCAGTGTTGGTGGTGGGGCGGAAGCTTTCTTT.

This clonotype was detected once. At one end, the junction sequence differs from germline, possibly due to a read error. The CDR3 DNA is TGCAGTGCTACAGCTGGAGCGAGCTCCTACGAGCGGTACTTC. Translation gives CSATAGASSYERYF. The gene calls are TRBV20-1 and TRBJ2-7; D unclear. The length of the CDR3 is 14 residues. Germline V gene lookup returns CDR1 DFQATT and CDR2 SNEGSKA (reference sequence).

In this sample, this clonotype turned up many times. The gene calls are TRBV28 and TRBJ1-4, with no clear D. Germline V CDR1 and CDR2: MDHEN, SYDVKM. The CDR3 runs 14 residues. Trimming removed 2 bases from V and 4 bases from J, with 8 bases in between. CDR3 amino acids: CASSLGLYNEKLFF. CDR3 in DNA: TGTGCCAGCAGTTTAGGGCTCTATAATGAAAAACTGTTTTTT.

DNA for the CDR3: TGCAGTGCTAGCCCCGCCCAGGGGAACACTGAAGCTTTCTTT. Its protein product is CSASPAQGNTEAFF. The chain couples TRBV20-1 to TRBJ1-1; maybe TRBD1 (5 bases). The CDR3 contains 14 residues. In germline, CDR1 is DFQATT, CDR2 SNEGSKA (reference sequence). Trimming stripped 3 bases from V and 1 base from J, with 12 bases between.

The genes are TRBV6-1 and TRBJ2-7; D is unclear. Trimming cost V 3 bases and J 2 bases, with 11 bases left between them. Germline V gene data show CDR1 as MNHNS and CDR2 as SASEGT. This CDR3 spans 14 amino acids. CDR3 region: CASSDYVLAYEQYF. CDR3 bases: TGTGCCAGCAGTGACTACGTCTTAGCCTACGAGCAGTACTTC.

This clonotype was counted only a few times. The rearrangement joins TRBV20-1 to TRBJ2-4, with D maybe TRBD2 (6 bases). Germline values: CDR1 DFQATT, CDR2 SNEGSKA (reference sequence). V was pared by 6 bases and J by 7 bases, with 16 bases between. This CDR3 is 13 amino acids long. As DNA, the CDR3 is TGCAGTGCCCCCGTCGGGGCGGGGAACATTCAGTACTTC. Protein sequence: CSAPVGAGNIQYF.

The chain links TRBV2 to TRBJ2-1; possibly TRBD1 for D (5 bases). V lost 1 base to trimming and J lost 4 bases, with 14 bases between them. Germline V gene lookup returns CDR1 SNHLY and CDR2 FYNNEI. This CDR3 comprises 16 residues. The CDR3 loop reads CASSEEGRGPYNEQFF. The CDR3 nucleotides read TGTGCCAGCAGTGAAGAAGGAAGGGGCCCTTACAATGAGCAGTTCTTC.

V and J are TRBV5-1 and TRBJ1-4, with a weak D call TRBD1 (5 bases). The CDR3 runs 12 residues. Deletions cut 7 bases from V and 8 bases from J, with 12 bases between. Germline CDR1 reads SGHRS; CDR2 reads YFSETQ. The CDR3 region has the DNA TGCGCCAGCTCTTGGGACGGAGAAAAACTGTTTTTT. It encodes CASSWDGEKLFF.